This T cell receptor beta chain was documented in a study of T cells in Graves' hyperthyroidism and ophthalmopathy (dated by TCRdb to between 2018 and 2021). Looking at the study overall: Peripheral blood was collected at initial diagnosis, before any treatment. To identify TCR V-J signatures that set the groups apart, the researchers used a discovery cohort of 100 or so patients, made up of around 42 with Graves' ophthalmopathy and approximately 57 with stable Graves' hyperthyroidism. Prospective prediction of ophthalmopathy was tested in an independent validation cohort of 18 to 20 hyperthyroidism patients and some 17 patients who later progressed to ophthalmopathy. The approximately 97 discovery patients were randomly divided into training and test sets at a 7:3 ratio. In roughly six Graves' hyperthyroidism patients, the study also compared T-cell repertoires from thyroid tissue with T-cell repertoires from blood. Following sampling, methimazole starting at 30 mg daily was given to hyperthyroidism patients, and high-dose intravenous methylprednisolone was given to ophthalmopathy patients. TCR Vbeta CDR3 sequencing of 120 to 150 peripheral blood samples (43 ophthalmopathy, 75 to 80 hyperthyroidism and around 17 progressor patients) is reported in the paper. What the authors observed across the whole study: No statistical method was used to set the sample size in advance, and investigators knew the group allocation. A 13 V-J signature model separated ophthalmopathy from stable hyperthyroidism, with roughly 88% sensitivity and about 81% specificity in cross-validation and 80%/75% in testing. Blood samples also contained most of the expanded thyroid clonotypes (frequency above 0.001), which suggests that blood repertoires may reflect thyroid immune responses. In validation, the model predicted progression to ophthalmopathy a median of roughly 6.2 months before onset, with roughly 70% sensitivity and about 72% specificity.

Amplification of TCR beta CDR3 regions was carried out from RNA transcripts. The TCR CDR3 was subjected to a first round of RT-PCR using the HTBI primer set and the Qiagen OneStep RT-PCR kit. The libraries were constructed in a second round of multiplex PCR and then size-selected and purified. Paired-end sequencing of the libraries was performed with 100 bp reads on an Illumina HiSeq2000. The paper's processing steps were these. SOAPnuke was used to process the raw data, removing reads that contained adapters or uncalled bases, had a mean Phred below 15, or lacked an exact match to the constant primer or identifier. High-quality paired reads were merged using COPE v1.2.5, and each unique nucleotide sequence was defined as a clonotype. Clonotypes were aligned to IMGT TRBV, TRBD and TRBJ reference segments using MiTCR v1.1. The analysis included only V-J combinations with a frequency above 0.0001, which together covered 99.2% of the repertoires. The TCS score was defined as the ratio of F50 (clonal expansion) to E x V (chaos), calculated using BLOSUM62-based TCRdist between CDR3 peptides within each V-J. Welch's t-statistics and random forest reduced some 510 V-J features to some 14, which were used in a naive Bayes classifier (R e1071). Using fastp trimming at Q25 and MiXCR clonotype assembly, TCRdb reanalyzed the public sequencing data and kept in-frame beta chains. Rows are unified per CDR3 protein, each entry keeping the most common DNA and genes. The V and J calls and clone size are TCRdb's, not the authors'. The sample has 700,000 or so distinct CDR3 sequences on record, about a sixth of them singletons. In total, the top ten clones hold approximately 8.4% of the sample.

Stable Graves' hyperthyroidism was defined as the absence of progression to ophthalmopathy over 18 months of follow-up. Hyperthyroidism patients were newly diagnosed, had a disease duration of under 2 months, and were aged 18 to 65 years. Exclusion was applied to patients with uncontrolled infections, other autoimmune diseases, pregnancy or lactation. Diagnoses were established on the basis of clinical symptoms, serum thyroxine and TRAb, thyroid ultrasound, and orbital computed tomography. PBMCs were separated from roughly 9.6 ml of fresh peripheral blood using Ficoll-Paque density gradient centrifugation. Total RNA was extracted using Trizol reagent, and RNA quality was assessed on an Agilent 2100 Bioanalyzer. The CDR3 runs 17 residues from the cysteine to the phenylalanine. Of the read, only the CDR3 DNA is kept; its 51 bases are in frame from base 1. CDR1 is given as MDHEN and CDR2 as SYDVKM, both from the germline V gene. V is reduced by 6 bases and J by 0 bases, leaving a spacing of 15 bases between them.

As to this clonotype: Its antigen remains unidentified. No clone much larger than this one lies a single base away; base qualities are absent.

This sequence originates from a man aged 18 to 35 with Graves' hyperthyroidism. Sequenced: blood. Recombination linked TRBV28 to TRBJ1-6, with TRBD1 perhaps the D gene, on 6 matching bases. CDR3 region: CASSGGQRSSYNSPLHF. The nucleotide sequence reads TGTGCCAGCAGCGGGGGGCAGCGGAGCTCCTATAATTCACCCCTCCACTTT.